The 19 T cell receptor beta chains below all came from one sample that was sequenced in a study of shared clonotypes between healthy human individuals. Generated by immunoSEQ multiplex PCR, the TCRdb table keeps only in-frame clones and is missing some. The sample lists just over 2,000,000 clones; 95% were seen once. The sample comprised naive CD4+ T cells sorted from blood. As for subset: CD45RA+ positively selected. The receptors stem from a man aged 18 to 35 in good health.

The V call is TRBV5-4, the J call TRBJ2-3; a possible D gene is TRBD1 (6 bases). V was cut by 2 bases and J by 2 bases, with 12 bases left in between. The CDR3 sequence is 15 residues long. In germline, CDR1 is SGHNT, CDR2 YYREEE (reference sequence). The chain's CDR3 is CASSLMRGNTDTQYF. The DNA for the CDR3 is TGTGCCAGCAGCTTAATGAGGGGGAACACAGATACGCAGTATTTT.

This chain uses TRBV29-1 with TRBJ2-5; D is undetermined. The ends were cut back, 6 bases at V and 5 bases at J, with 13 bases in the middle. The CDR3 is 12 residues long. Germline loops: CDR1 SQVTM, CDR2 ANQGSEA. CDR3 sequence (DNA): TGCAGCGTAACGACGGGCTCGGAGACCCAGTACTTC. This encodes CSVTTGSETQYF.

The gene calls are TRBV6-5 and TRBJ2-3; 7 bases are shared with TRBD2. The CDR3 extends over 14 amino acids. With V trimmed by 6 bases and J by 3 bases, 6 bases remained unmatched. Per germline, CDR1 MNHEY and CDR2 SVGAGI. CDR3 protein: CASSRGSRTDTQYF. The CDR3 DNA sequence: TGTGCCAGCAGCCGCGGGAGTAGAACAGATACGCAGTATTTT.

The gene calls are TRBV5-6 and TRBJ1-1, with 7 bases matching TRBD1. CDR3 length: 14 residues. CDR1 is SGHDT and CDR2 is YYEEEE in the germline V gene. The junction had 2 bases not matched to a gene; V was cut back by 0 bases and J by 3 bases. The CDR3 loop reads CASSLGQGYTEAFF. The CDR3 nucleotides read TGTGCCAGCAGCTTGGGACAGGGATACACTGAAGCTTTCTTT.

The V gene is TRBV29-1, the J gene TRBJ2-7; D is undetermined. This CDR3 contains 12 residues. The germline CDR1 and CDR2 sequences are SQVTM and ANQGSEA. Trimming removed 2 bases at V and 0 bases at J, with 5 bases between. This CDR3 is CSVELISYEQYF. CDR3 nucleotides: TGCAGCGTTGAACTGATCTCCTACGAGCAGTACTTC.

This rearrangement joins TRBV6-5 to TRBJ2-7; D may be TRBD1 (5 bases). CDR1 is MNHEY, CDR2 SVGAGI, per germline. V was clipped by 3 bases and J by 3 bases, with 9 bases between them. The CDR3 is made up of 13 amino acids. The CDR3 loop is CASSYSQDYEQYF. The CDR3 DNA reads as TGTGCCAGCAGTTATTCACAGGACTACGAGCAGTACTTC.

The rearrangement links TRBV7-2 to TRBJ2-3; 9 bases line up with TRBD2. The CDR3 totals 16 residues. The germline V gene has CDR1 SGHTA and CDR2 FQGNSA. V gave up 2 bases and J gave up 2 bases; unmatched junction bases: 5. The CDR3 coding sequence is TGTGCCAGCAGCTTACTAGGGACTAGCCCCACAGATACGCAGTATTTT. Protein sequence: CASSLLGTSPTDTQYF.

The CDR3 sequence is CASSLAPRVQGSPLHF. Written as DNA, the CDR3 is TGTGCCAGCAGCTTAGCGCCCAGGGTGCAAGGTTCACCCCTCCACTTT. The V gene is TRBV7-2, the J gene TRBJ1-6; D might be TRBD1 (5 bases). CDR3 length: 16 amino acids. The germline V and J ends were trimmed by 0 bases and 9 bases, with 15 bases remaining between them. CDR1 and CDR2 from the germline V gene are SGHTA and FQGNSA.

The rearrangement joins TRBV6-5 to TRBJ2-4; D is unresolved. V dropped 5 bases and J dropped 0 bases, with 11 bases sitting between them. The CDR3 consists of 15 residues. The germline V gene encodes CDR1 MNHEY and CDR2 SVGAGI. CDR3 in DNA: TGTGCCAGCAGTAGCTCACAGCTAGCCAAAAACATTCAGTACTTC. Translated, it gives CASSSSQLAKNIQYF.

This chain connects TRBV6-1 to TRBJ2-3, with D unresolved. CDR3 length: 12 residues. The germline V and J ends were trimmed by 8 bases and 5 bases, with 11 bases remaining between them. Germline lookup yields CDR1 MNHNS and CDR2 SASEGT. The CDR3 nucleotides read TGTGCCAGCGGAAGAGAGCGAGATACGCAGTATTTT. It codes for CASGRERDTQYF.

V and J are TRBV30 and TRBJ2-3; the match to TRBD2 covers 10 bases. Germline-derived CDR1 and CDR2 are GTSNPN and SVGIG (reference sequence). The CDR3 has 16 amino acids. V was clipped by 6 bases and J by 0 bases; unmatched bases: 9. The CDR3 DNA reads TGTGCCTGTAAATTACTAGCGGGACATAGCACAGATACGCAGTATTTT. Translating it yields CACKLLAGHSTDTQYF.

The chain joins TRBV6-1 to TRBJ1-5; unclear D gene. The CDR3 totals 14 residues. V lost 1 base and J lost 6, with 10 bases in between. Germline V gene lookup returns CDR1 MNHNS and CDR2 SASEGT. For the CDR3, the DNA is TGTGCCAGCAGTGAAGAGCAACGGGGTCAGCCCCAGCATTTT. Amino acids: CASSEEQRGQPQHF.

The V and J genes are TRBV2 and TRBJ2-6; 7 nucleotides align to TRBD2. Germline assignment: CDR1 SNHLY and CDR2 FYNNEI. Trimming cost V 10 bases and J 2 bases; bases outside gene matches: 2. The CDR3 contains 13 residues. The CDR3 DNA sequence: TGTGCCACTGCGGGAGCTGGGGCCAACGTCCTGACTTTC. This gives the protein CATAGAGANVLTF.

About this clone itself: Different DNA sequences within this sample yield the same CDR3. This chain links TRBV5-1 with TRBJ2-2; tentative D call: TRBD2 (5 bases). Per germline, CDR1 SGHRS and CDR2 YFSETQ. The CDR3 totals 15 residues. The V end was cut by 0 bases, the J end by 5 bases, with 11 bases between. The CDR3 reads CASSLGGRGTGELFF. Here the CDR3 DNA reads TGCGCCAGCAGCTTGGGTGGACGAGGGACCGGGGAGCTGTTTTTT.

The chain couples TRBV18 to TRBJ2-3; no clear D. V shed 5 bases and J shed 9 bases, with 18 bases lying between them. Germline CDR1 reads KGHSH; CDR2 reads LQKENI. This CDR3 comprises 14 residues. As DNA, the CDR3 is TGTGCCAGCTCAGACTTTAAAGGCCCAGTCACGCAGTATTTT. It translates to CASSDFKGPVTQYF. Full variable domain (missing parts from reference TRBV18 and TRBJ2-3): NAGVMQNPRHLVRRRGQEARLRCSPMKGHSHVYWYRQLPEEGLKFMVYLQKENIIDESGMPKERFSAEFPKEGPSILRIQQVVRGDSAAYFCASSDFKGPVTQYFGPGTRLTVL.

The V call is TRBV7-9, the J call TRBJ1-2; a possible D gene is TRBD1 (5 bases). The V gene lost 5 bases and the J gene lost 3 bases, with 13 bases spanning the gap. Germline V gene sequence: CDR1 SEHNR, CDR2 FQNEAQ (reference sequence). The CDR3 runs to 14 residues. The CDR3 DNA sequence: TGTGCCAGCAGCAACACAGGCGCCGACTATGGCTACACCTTC. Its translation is CASSNTGADYGYTF.

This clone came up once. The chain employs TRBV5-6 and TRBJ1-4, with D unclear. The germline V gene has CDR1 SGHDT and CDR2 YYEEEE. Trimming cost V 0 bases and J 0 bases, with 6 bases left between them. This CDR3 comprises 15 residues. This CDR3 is CASSLVGATNEKLFF. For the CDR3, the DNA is TGTGCCAGCAGCTTGGTCGGGGCAACTAATGAAAAACTGTTTTTT.

The CDR3: CASSEQGANGAFF. DNA for the CDR3: TGTGCCAGCAGTGAACAGGGGGCAAATGGAGCTTTCTTT. The chain joins TRBV6-1 to TRBJ1-1; 8 bases match TRBD1. CDR3 length: 13 residues. CDR1 and CDR2 (germline): MNHNS, SASEGT. The V and J ends lost 2 bases and 10 bases, in that order; junction bases with no gene match: 6.

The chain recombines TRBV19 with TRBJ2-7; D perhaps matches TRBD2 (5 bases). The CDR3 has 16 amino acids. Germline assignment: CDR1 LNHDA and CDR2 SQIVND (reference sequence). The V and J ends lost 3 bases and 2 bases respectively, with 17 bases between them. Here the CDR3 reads CASSISSDIGAYEQYF. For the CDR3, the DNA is TGTGCCAGTAGTATTTCAAGTGACATCGGGGCCTACGAGCAGTACTTC. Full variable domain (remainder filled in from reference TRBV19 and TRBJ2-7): DGGITQSPKYLFRKEGQNVTLSCEQNLNHDAMYWYRQDPGQGLRLIYYSQIVNDFQKGDIAEGYSVSREKKESFPLTVTSAQKNPTAFYLCASSISSDIGAYEQYFGPGTRLTVT.